The 30 T cell receptor beta chains given below trace back to one sample, sequenced in a study of vaccination and CD4 T cells after COVID-19. Antigens of these TCRs are unknown. Once obtained from cultured CD4+ T cells, the DNA was sequenced using the Oncomine TCR Beta short-read assay. One entry per CDR3 protein results from TCRdb running MiXCR on the PCR reads. The sample carries 20,000 to 25,000 distinct CDR3 sequences, approximately 29% recorded once. Documented time point: late sampling 161 to 241 days after vaccination in a few convalescent patients. The treatment here: 10-day PBMC culture with coronavirus spike peptide pools or control peptides (ViraFEST assay). Sequenced here: CD4+ T cells from blood, cultured in vitro, sampled about 7 months after SARS-CoV-2 vaccination. The receptors shown here come from a human donor who had recovered from COVID-19.

There are a few counts of this clonotype. The chain joins TRBV19 to TRBJ2-7, with D possibly matching TRBD2 (6 bases). The ends were cut back, 5 bases at V and 6 bases at J, with 17 bases in the middle. Germline CDR1 reads LNHDA; CDR2 reads SQIVND (reference sequence). The CDR3 has 14 amino acids. Written as DNA, the CDR3 is TGTGCCAGTAGTTTACAGCACCGGGACTGCGAGCAGTACTTC. Translating it yields CASSLQHRDCEQYF.

Sample share makes this clonotype medium-sized. The V call is TRBV6-5, the J call TRBJ1-5; D might be TRBD1 (5 bases). This CDR3 contains 15 residues. The germline V and J ends were trimmed by 2 bases and 5 bases, with 13 bases remaining between them. From germline, CDR1 is MNHEY and CDR2 SVGAGI. The CDR3 region has the DNA TGTGCCAGCAGTTACAAGCATGGGGGAGATCAGCCCCAGCATTTT. This gives the protein CASSYKHGGDQPQHF.

The chain joins TRBV20-1 to TRBJ1-2; a weak D match, TRBD1 (5 bases). The CDR3 loop spans 14 amino acids. The V end was cut by 0 bases, the J end by 6 bases, with 14 bases between. The germline V gene has CDR1 DFQATT and CDR2 SNEGSKA (reference sequence). The CDR3 coding sequence is TGCAGTGCTAGAGACCCACAGGCCGGGGATGGCTACACCTTC. Its translation is CSARDPQAGDGYTF.

This clonotype is termed medium-sized (0.01 to 0.1%). The rearrangement uses TRBV27 and TRBJ2-7, with 7 positions matching TRBD1. Losses at the gene ends were 4 bases for V and 3 bases for J; bases not matched to a gene: 9. The germline gives CDR1 MNHEY, CDR2 SMNVEV (reference sequence). The CDR3 extends over 15 amino acids. DNA for the CDR3: TGTGCCAGCAGTTCGTCGGACAGGTGGGACTACGAGCAGTACTTC. It is translated as CASSSSDRWDYEQYF.

The chain joins TRBV19 to TRBJ2-5, with TRBD2 matching over 9 bases. This CDR3 is built from 16 residues. After removal of 4 bases from V and 0 bases from J, the junction contained 6 bases not matched to a gene. Germline lookup yields CDR1 LNHDA and CDR2 SQIVND (reference sequence). CDR3 sequence: CASSTTSGWYQETQYF. The CDR3 region has the DNA TGTGCCAGTAGTACCACTAGCGGGTGGTACCAAGAGACCCAGTACTTC.

This clonotype was detected only a few times. The V and J genes are TRBV7-2 and TRBJ2-5; D is unresolved. The CDR3 loop spans 13 amino acids. CDR1 SGHTA and CDR2 FQGNSA come from the germline V gene. With 2 bases removed from V and 1 base from J, the gap between germline ends came to 5 bases. CDR3 sequence (DNA): TGTGCCAGCAGCTTATTGACCCAAGAGACCCAGTACTTC. Its protein product is CASSLLTQETQYF.

V gene TRBV6-2 or TRBV6-3 combines with J gene TRBJ2-7; D unresolved. Germline CDR1 reads MNHEY; CDR2 reads SVGEGT. V was trimmed by 5 bases and J by 6 bases, leaving 11 bases between them. CDR3 size: 12 residues. The CDR3 nucleotides read TGTGCCAGCAGTCCCCCGCTGCCCGAGCAGTACTTC. It is translated as CASSPPLPEQYF.

This chain connects TRBV6-1 to TRBJ2-5, with a tentative D call TRBD1 (6 bases). Germline V gives CDR1 MNHNS, CDR2 SASEGT. V was cut by 2 bases and J by 1 base, with 11 bases left in between. The CDR3 consists of 15 residues. Here the CDR3 reads CASSEFGGFQETQYF. CDR3 DNA sequence: TGTGCCAGCAGTGAATTTGGGGGCTTCCAAGAGACCCAGTACTTC.

This clonotype was counted only a few times. The genes are TRBV4-2 and TRBJ2-5, with TRBD2 matching 7 bases. Per germline, CDR1 LGHNA and CDR2 YNFKEQ. The V and J ends lost 0 bases and 3 bases, in that order; junction bases with no gene match: 13. CDR3 length: 18 residues. CDR3 residues: CASSQDGRGGSWEETQYF. The CDR3 bases are TGTGCCAGCAGCCAAGATGGGCGGGGCGGGAGTTGGGAAGAGACCCAGTACTTC.

The chain recombines TRBV15 with TRBJ2-3; 15 bases align to TRBD2. The CDR3 is made up of 20 amino acids. Germline CDR1 is LNHNV and CDR2 is YYDKDF (reference sequence). V gave up 4 bases and J gave up 4 bases; unmatched junction bases: 15. CDR3 amino acids: CATSKSPGLAGGQPPDTQYF. The CDR3 region has the DNA TGTGCCACCAGCAAATCTCCCGGACTAGCGGGGGGGCAGCCCCCAGATACGCAGTATTTT.

The CDR3, as DNA: TGTGCCAGCAGGGGTTGTGGAGGGGGAAATCGTGGCTACACCTTC. Translation gives CASRGCGGGNRGYTF. The chain couples TRBV7-9 to TRBJ1-2; possible D gene TRBD1, 6 bases. V was cut by 6 bases and J by 7 bases, with 21 bases left in between. The germline V gene encodes CDR1 SEHNR and CDR2 FQNEAQ (reference sequence). CDR3 length: 15 residues.

This clonotype showed up just a few times. V gene TRBV28 combines with J gene TRBJ2-5; D might be TRBD1 (6 bases). Germline lookup yields CDR1 MDHEN and CDR2 SYDVKM. V gave up 5 bases and J gave up 0 bases, with 16 bases separating them. This CDR3 contains 16 residues. CDR3 bases: TGTGCCAGCAGTCCCCAGGGGTTCGGAGACCAAGAGACCCAGTACTTC. Amino acids: CASSPQGFGDQETQYF.

The chain couples TRBV20-1 to TRBJ2-7, with 9 bases that match TRBD1. V trimming: 1 base; J trimming: 3 bases; junction bases outside the gene matches: 10. Germline V CDR1 and CDR2: DFQATT, SNEGSKA (reference sequence). The CDR3 contains 16 residues. The CDR3 DNA is TGCAGTGCTAGAGGGCTCCCGGGACAGGGTTTCTACGAGCAGTACTTC. Protein: CSARGLPGQGFYEQYF.

The chain employs TRBV2 and TRBJ1-2; possible D gene TRBD1, 5 bases. CDR3 length: 15 amino acids. Trimming left V 6 bases short and J 0 bases short, with 14 bases between. Looked up from germline, CDR1 is SNHLY and CDR2 is FYNNEI. DNA for the CDR3: TGTGCCAGCAGGGACACTCCCCGAGCTAACTATGGCTACACCTTC. This gives the protein CASRDTPRANYGYTF.

This clonotype was counted a few times. This sequence joins TRBV7-6 and TRBJ1-6; D unclear. The CDR3 contains 20 residues. Germline V gene sequence: CDR1 SGHVS, CDR2 FNYEAQ. The V and J ends lost 1 base and 12 bases respectively, with 31 bases between them. CDR3 loop: CASSLEGRTGRWTLHGPLHF. CDR3 in DNA: TGTGCCAGCAGCTTAGAAGGTCGTACCGGTCGATGGACCCTTCATGGACCCCTCCACTTT.

The gene calls are TRBV15 and TRBJ2-1; D is unresolved. The CDR3 loop spans 15 amino acids. The germline V gene encodes CDR1 LNHNV and CDR2 YYDKDF (reference sequence). Trimming removed 1 base at V and 4 bases at J, with 11 bases between. In DNA form, the CDR3 reads TGTGCCACCAGCAGAGGAGCCCTTCAATACAATGAGCAGTTCTTC. Amino acids: CATSRGALQYNEQFF.

This clonotype was seen more than once but under ten times. The chain couples TRBV6-5 to TRBJ2-7; 8 nucleotides agree with TRBD2. Germline V gene data show CDR1 as MNHEY and CDR2 as SVGAGI. There are 16 residues in the CDR3. Trimming took 2 bases from V and 6 from J; bases not matched to a gene: 12. CDR3 DNA sequence: TGTGCCAGCAGTTACGCCAGCGGGGGCCGTTTCGCCGAGCAGTACTTC. This encodes CASSYASGGRFAEQYF.

The gene calls are TRBV9 and TRBJ2-2; D could derive from TRBD1 or TRBD2 (5 bases each). Deletions cut 0 bases from V and 1 base from J, with 10 bases between. Per germline, CDR1 SGDLS and CDR2 YYNGEE. The CDR3 contains 16 residues. CDR3 bases: TGTGCCAGCAGCGTAGCCGGGACGGTGAACACCGGGGAGCTGTTTTTT. Residues: CASSVAGTVNTGELFF. Looking up the rest from reference TRBV9 and TRBJ2-2 gives the full variable domain: DSGVTQTPKHLITATGQRVTLRCSPRSGDLSVYWYQQSLDQGLQFLIQYYNGEERAKGNILERFSAQQFPDLHSELNLSSLELGDSALYFCASSVAGTVNTGELFFGEGSRLTVL.

The V gene is TRBV9, the J gene TRBJ1-2; possible D gene TRBD1, 6 bases. The CDR3 extends over 13 amino acids. Between the trimmed V and J ends, which lost 3 bases and 3 bases, there was a span of 9 bases. Per germline, CDR1 SGDLS and CDR2 YYNGEE. CDR3 loop: CASSATGYYGYTF. CDR3 in DNA: TGTGCCAGCAGCGCAACAGGGTACTATGGCTACACCTTC. Full variable domain (rest looked up from reference TRBV9 and TRBJ1-2): DSGVTQTPKHLITATGQRVTLRCSPRSGDLSVYWYQQSLDQGLQFLIQYYNGEERAKGNILERFSAQQFPDLHSELNLSSLELGDSALYFCASSATGYYGYTFGSGTRLTVV.

The chain has TRBV7-2 and TRBJ2-3; D is perhaps TRBD2 (5 bases). The CDR3 runs 17 residues. The V gene lost 0 bases and the J gene lost 2 bases, with 15 bases spanning the gap. CDR1 and CDR2 (germline): SGHTA, FQGNSA. CDR3 nucleotide sequence: TGTGCCAGCAGCTTAGCGCTGGCTAGCAGAACCACAGATACGCAGTATTTT. It is translated as CASSLALASRTTDTQYF.

This chain links TRBV6-2 or TRBV6-3 with TRBJ2-1; 11 positions match TRBD2. CDR3 length equals 14 residues. Looked up from germline, CDR1 is MNHEY and CDR2 is SVGEGT. V was pared by 6 bases and J by 8 bases, with 6 bases of the junction left unmatched. For the CDR3, the DNA is TGTGCCAGCAGGACTAGCGGGACTCCTCATGAGCAGTTCTTC. It encodes CASRTSGTPHEQFF.

This clonotype came up a few times. This rearrangement joins TRBV6-2 or TRBV6-3 to TRBJ1-6; the D is unclear. Germline V gives CDR1 MNHEY, CDR2 SVGEGT. Trimming cost V 3 bases and J 7 bases, with 16 bases left between them. CDR3 length: 16 residues. The chain's CDR3 is CASSYFPGTINSPLHF. CDR3 DNA: TGTGCCAGCAGTTATTTTCCAGGAACCATCAATTCACCCCTCCACTTT.

V gene TRBV2 combines with J gene TRBJ2-5; D uncertain. The ends were cut back, 5 bases at V and 7 bases at J, with 17 bases in the middle. Germline CDR1 reads SNHLY; CDR2 reads FYNNEI. The CDR3 is 14 amino acids. In nucleotides, the CDR3 is TGTGCCAGCAGTAACCCCCTGAGAAAAGGGACCCAGTACTTC. Protein product: CASSNPLRKGTQYF.

This clonotype has a count of ten or more. The V and J genes are TRBV7-8 and TRBJ2-5, with 9 nucleotides matching TRBD2. Per the germline V gene, CDR1 is SGHVS and CDR2 is FQNEAQ. The trim removed 1 base at V and 2 bases at J, leaving 5 bases unmatched. The CDR3 sequence is 16 residues long. CDR3 sequence reads: CASSLGASGTQETQYF. The CDR3 DNA follows: TGTGCCAGCAGCTTAGGGGCTAGCGGGACGCAAGAGACCCAGTACTTC.

The chain carries TRBV6-5 and TRBJ1-5; D is ambiguous. The V end was cut by 2 bases, the J end by 2 bases, with 4 bases between. This CDR3 spans 13 amino acids. The germline V gene has CDR1 MNHEY and CDR2 SVGAGI. The CDR3 protein is CASSYGGNQPQHF. CDR3 sequence (DNA): TGTGCCAGCAGTTACGGTGGCAATCAGCCCCAGCATTTT.

The chain combines TRBV7-3 with TRBJ2-5; 16 bases align to TRBD2. The CDR3 has 17 amino acids. Germline CDR1 and CDR2: SGHTA and FQGTGA. V gave up 5 bases and J gave up 5 bases; unmatched junction bases: 8. CDR3 amino acids: CASSKLGLAGGGETQYF. The CDR3 DNA reads as TGTGCCAGCAGCAAATTGGGACTAGCGGGAGGGGGGGAGACCCAGTACTTC. The full variable domain, its missing parts supplied by reference TRBV7-3 and TRBJ2-5, is GAGVSQTPSNKVTEKGKYVELRCDPISGHTALYWYRQSLGQGPEFLIYFQGTGAADDSGLPNDRFFAVRPEGSVSTLKIQRTERGDSAVYLCASSKLGLAGGGETQYFGPGTRLLVL.

This clonotype has a handful of counts. The V and J genes are TRBV20-1 and TRBJ2-1, with 9 bases fitting TRBD2. Trimming removed 8 bases from V and 8 bases from J; junction bases left unmatched: 25. Germline lookup yields CDR1 DFQATT and CDR2 SNEGSKA (reference sequence). CDR3 size: 18 residues. The CDR3 loop reads CSPSGASGVRTGVHEQFF. DNA for the CDR3: TGCAGTCCCTCGGGGGCTAGCGGGGTACGAACAGGGGTGCATGAGCAGTTCTTC.

The chain uses TRBV20-1 and TRBJ1-2; 8 positions match TRBD1. Trimming removed 6 bases from V and 6 bases from J; junction bases left unmatched: 15. Germline V gives CDR1 DFQATT, CDR2 SNEGSKA (reference sequence). The CDR3 has 15 amino acids. The CDR3 loop is CSAPRTGSMSDGYTF. Here the CDR3 DNA reads TGCAGTGCGCCAAGGACAGGGTCGATGAGTGATGGCTACACCTTC.

V and J are TRBV6-1 and TRBJ1-2; 8 nucleotides line up with TRBD1. CDR1 and CDR2 (germline): MNHNS, SASEGT. The V gene end was trimmed by 6 bases and the J gene end by 1 base; junction bases not matched to a gene: 4. The CDR3 is 14 amino acids. CDR3 loop: CASRRTGSNYGYTF. The CDR3 DNA follows: TGTGCCAGCAGGAGGACAGGGAGTAACTATGGCTACACCTTC.

This chain links TRBV20-1 with TRBJ1-6; the match to TRBD1 covers 7 bases. Losses at the gene ends were 6 bases for V and 6 bases for J; bases not matched to a gene: 8. CDR1 and CDR2 from the germline V gene are DFQATT and SNEGSKA (reference sequence). The CDR3 extends over 14 amino acids. CDR3 DNA sequence: TGCAGTGCGAGACAGGGCCCCATTAATTCACCCCTCCACTTT. This sequence encodes CSARQGPINSPLHF.